This TCR beta chain derives from a study of CD8+ T cells in alopecia areata (dated by TCRdb to 2016 to 2019). Concerning the study at large: The treated patients, all with moderate-to-severe alopecia areata, were enrolled in an open-label pilot trial of oral tofacitinib given at 5 to 10 mg twice daily. Patients received tofacitinib for 6 to 18 months and were then followed off drug for 6 months to check for delayed response and recurrence. The SALT score, which quantifies the percentage of affected scalp surface area, was used to measure disease severity in treated patients. To study T cell clonal expansion in alopecia areata, the researchers applied high-throughput TCRbeta sequencing to both the C3H/HeJ mouse model and human patients. On the human side, TCRbeta sequencing was run on scalp tissue and on sorted CD4+ and CD8+ peripheral blood T cells from healthy controls and from alopecia areata patients with either patchy or totalis/universalis disease. Biopsies were taken from tofacitinib-treated patients at baseline and again at 4 and 24 weeks into treatment, and several of those patients also had a later scalp biopsy. Clonality in the scalp was compared among normal scalp (n=4), patchy alopecia areata scalp (n=8), and alopecia totalis/universalis scalp (n=8). RNA was extracted with the PAXgene miRNA kit for fixed scalp, the miRNeasy kit for PBMCs, and the RNeasy kit for mouse skin. immunoSEQ multiplex PCR using 35 Vbeta forward primers and 13 Jbeta reverse primers was used to amplify TCRbeta CDR3 regions. General conclusions and limits of the study: Scalp TCR repertoire analysis is complicated because resident alphabeta T cells in normal human skin are also sequenced, whereas mouse skin is dominated by gammadelta T cells. With tofacitinib, both scalp clonality and the number of expanded CD8+ clones among the top 100 scalp clones went down significantly. Shared TCR sequences between patients were less evident than in mice, which may be partly attributable to HLA diversity in the patient population. Compared with normal scalp, lesional scalp had higher clonality and more expanded CD8+ clones, particularly in alopecia totalis/universalis, a pattern that suggests antigenic drive. Many expanded lesional clones persisted in scalp and blood during tofacitinib treatment, which may partly explain relapse after stopping treatment. Because the treated cohort was small and had just a single nonresponder, larger studies are needed to establish links between baseline CD8+ expansion and response.

The time point label, read with the paper, signifies: four to five weeks on oral tofacitinib. Interpreted using the paper, the treatment or condition label stands for: oral pan-JAK inhibitor, 5-10 mg twice daily. From alopecia areata patients, peripheral blood was collected along with lesional scalp punch biopsies. PBMCs were separated by density centrifugation and stained for CD3, CD4 and CD8, after which CD4+ and CD8+ T cells were sorted on a FACSAria. The germline V gene supplies CDR1 SQVTM and CDR2 ANQGSEA. From the cysteine through the phenylalanine, the CDR3 covers 14 amino acids. The only DNA kept is the CDR3, 42 bases in frame from the first base. Trimmed from V: 6 bases; trimmed from J: 2 bases; junction bases lacking a gene match: 8. Points on this clone: Which antigen it targets is not known. No much larger clonotype is one base removed from it; base qualities were not supplied.

The protocol used for the library was the immunoSEQ multiplex PCR assay. RNA was extracted from all samples and reverse transcribed into cDNA, which served as template for TCR sequencing. SuperScript III was used for first-strand cDNA synthesis, primed with a 2:1 mix of oligo-dT and random hexamers. A synthetic immune receptor repertoire was used to gauge amplification bias, and whatever bias remained was removed computationally. The paper's processing steps were these. After raw reads were preprocessed to remove errors, the CDR3 was defined following IMGT conventions as running from the conserved cysteine to phenylalanine. Clonality was computed as 1 minus the Shannon entropy, with the entropy normalized by log2 of the number of productive unique TCRs. CD4 or CD8 identity of scalp clones was inferred by cross-referencing scalp TCRbeta sequences with sorted blood CD4 and CD8 repertoires. TCRdb holds this immuneACCESS table with in-frame rearrangements only. Some clones are missing; in checked studies, unresolved V genes explain under half, and the rest has no known cause. The V and J calls and the clone size are those of that table, but D and trimming were determined from the DNA. In this sample the table shows about 190,000 clones, about three fifths of which occur a single time. The top ten clones comprise approximately 0.7% of the sample.

The chain was built from TRBV29-1 and TRBJ2-5; the junction holds 8 bases that match TRBD2. This specimen was CD4+ T cells sorted from blood, taken at week 4, from a patient treated with tofacitinib. This clonotype originated in a human donor with alopecia areata. CDR3 loop: CSVAMASGQETQYF. The nucleotide sequence reads as follows: TGCAGCGTGGCCATGGCTAGCGGGCAAGAGACCCAGTACTTC. The entire variable domain, with the stretches around the CDR3 drawn from the reference TRBV29-1 and TRBJ2-5 proteins, is SAVISQKPSRDICQRGTSLTIQCQVDSQVTMMFWYRQQPGQSLTLIATANQGSEATYESGFVIDKFPISRPNLTFSTLTVSNMSPEDSSIYLCSVAMASGQETQYFGPGTRLLVL.